Sequencing of this TCR beta chain was carried out in a study of blood T cell repertoires in COVID-19. V lost 1 base and J 6 bases, leaving 19 bases between the germline ends. The CDR3 totals 17 residues. Per germline, CDR1 LNHDA and CDR2 SQIVND (reference sequence). Method: immunoSEQ multiplex PCR; TCRdb's copy keeps in-frame clones and lacks some. Among 200,000 to 300,000 clones, 88% were seen once, and the ten largest hold approximately 0.7%. The TCR comes from a human donor in a cohort sampled during active COVID-19. Material: peripheral blood. The gene calls are TRBV19 and TRBJ2-1; maybe TRBD1 (7 bases). The CDR3 region is CASSIAGGQGGGNEQFF. CDR3 coding DNA: TGTGCCAGTAGTATAGCGGGTGGTCAGGGGGGAGGCAATGAGCAGTTCTTC.